This section outlines one T cell receptor (beta chain) sequence together with its context. The antigen is undetermined. This entry comes from a study of T cell responses to AZD1222 COVID-19 vaccine. Study conclusions and caveats: It should be noted that donors were predominantly white British and more often female, and clonal diversity was possibly underestimated.

Libraries were prepared by immunoSEQ multiplex PCR; TCRdb keeps only in-frame clonotypes and omits some of them. The sample holds some 120,000 clones, 90% to 95% seen once. After removal of 4 bases from V and 0 bases from J, the junction contained 14 bases not matched to a gene. The germline V gene encodes CDR1 SGHNT and CDR2 YYREEE (reference sequence). The CDR3 has 19 amino acids. The chain couples TRBV5-4 to TRBJ2-2, with TRBD2 identical over 8 bases. Sample: peripheral blood, taken on day 0 of AZD1222 vaccination. The sequence derives from an adult in good health. The CDR3 loop reads CASSPAGGGGQSNTGELFF. In nucleotides, the CDR3 is TGTGCCAGCAGCCCCGCCGGGGGGGGCGGCCAATCGAACACCGGGGAGCTGTTTTTT.